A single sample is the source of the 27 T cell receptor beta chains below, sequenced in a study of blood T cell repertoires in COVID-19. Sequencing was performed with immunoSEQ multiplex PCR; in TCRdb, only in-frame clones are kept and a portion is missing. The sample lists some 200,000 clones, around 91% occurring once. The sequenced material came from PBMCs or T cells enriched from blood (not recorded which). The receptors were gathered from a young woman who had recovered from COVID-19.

CDR3 in DNA: TGTGCCAGCAACGATGAAGGGACTCCGAACACTGAAGCTTTCTTT. This sequence encodes CASNDEGTPNTEAFF. The J gene is TRBJ1-1, the V gene TRBV5-8; a possible D gene is TRBD1 (5 bases). Trimming took off 6 bases at V and 1 base at J, with 16 bases between the two ends. CDR1 SGHTS and CDR2 YDEGEE come from the germline V gene. The CDR3 is 15 amino acids.

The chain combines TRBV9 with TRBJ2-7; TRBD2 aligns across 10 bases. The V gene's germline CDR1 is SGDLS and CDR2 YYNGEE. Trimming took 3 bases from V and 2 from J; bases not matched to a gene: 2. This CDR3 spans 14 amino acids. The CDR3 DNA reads TGTGCCAGCAGCGGGACTAGCGGCGCCTACGAGCAGTACTTC. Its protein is CASSGTSGAYEQYF. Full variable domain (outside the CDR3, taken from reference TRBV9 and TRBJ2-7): DSGVTQTPKHLITATGQRVTLRCSPRSGDLSVYWYQQSLDQGLQFLIQYYNGEERAKGNILERFSAQQFPDLHSELNLSSLELGDSALYFCASSGTSGAYEQYFGPGTRLTVT.

The CDR3 DNA reads as TGCGCCAGCAGCCAAGGTAGAACTAGCGGATCCTACGAGCAGTACTTC. It encodes CASSQGRTSGSYEQYF. J is TRBJ2-7 and V is TRBV4-3, with 8 positions matching TRBD2. The V gene end was trimmed by 1 base and the J gene end by 1 base; junction bases not matched to a gene: 6. CDR3 size: 16 residues. Germline V gene lookup returns CDR1 LGHNA and CDR2 YSLEER.

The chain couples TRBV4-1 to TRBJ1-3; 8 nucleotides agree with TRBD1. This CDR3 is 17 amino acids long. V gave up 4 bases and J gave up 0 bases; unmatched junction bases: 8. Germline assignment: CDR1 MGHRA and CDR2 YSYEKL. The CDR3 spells CASSPRTGSLSGNTIYF. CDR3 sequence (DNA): TGCGCCAGCAGCCCGCGGACAGGGAGCCTCTCTGGAAACACCATATATTTT.

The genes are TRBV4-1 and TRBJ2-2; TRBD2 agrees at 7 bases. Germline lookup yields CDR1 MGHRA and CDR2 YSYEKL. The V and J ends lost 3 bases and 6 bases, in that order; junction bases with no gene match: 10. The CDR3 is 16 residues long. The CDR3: CASSHDGLGVAGELFF. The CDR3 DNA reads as TGCGCCAGCAGCCACGACGGACTAGGGGTCGCCGGGGAGCTGTTTTTT.

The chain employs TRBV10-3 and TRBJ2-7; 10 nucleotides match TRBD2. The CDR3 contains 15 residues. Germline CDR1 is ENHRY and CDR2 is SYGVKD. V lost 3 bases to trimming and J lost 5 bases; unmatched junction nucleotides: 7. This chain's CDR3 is CAISDGSGRLDEQYF. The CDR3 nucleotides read TGTGCCATCAGTGACGGTAGCGGGAGGCTCGACGAGCAGTACTTC.

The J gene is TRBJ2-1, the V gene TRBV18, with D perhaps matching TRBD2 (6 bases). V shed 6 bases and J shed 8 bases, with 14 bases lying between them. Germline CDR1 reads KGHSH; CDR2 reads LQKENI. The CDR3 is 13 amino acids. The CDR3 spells CASSETRAYEQFF. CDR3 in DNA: TGTGCCAGCTCGGAGACTAGGGCCTATGAGCAGTTCTTC.

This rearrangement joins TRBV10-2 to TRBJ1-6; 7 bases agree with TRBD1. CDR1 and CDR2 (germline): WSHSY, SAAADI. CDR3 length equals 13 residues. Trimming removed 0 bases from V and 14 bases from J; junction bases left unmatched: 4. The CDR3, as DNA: TGCGCCAGCAGTGAGTCAACAGGGGAGGCCCTCCACTTT. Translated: CASSESTGEALHF.

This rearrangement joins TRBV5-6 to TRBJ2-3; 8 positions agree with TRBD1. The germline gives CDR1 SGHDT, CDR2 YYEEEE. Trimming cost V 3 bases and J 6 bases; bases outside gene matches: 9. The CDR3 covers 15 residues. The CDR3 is CASSYGTGPGDTQYF. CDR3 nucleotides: TGTGCCAGCAGCTATGGGACAGGCCCCGGGGATACGCAGTATTTT.

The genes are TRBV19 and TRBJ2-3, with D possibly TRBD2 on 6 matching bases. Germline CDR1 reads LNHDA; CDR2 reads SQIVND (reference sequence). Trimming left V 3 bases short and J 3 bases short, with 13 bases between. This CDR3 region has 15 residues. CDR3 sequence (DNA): TGTGCCAGTAGTATGACTAGAGTGACGACAGATACGCAGTATTTT. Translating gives CASSMTRVTTDTQYF.

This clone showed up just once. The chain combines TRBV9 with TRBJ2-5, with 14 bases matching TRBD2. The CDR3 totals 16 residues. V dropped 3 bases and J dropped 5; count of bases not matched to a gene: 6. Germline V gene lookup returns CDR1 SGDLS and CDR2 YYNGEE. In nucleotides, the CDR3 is TGTGCCAGCAGCGCCGGACTAGCGGGAGGACGCGAGACCCAGTACTTC. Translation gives CASSAGLAGGRETQYF.

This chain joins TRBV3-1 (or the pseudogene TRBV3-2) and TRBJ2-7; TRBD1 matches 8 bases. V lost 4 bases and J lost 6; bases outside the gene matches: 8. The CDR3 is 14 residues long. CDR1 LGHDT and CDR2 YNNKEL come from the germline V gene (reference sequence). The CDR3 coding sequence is TGTGCCAGCAGCCCGGGACAGGTCCCGGGCGAGCAGTACTTC. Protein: CASSPGQVPGEQYF.

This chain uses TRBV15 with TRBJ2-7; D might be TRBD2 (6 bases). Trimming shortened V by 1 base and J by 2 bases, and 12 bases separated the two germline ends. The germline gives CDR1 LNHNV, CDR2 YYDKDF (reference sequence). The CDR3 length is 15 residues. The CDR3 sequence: CATSRGTGLTYEQYF. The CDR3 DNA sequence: TGTGCCACCAGCAGAGGTACGGGACTCACCTACGAGCAGTACTTC.

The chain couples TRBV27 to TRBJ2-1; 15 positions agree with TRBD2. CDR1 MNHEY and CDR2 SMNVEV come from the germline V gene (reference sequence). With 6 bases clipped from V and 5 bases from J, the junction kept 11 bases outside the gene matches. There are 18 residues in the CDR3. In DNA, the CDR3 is TGTGCCAGCAGACCCGGACTAGCGGGAGGGCCCCTACACAATGAGCAGTTCTTC. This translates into CASRPGLAGGPLHNEQFF.

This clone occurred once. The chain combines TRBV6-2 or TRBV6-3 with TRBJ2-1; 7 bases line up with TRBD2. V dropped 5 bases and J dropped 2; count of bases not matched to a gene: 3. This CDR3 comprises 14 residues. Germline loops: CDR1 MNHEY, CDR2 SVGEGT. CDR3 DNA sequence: TGTGCCAGCAGTGACGGGAGGACCTACAATGAGCAGTTCTTC. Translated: CASSDGRTYNEQFF.

This chain's CDR3 is CASSLNPRGSGTEAFF. The CDR3 DNA follows: TGCGCCAGCAGCTTGAACCCCCGGGGGTCAGGCACTGAAGCTTTCTTT. The chain recombines TRBV5-1 with TRBJ1-1, with a tentative D call TRBD1 (5 bases). Looked up from germline, CDR1 is SGHRS and CDR2 is YFSETQ. The CDR3 consists of 16 residues. V lost 1 base and J 4 bases, leaving 17 bases between the germline ends.

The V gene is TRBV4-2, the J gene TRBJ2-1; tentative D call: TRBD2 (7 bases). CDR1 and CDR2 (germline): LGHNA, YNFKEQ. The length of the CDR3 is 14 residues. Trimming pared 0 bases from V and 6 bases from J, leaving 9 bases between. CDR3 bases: TGTGCCAGCAGCCAAGAGGGGGGGCTCAATGAGCAGTTCTTC. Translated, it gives CASSQEGGLNEQFF.

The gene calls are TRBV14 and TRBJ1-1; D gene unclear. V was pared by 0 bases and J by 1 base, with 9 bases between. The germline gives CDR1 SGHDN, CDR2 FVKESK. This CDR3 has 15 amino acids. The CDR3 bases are TGTGCCAGCAGCCAAGATGTTACGGGGAACACTGAAGCTTTCTTT. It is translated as CASSQDVTGNTEAFF.

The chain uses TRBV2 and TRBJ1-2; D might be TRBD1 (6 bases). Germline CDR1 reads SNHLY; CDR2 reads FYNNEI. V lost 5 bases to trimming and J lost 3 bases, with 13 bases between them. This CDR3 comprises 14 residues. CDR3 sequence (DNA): TGTGCCAGCAGTCACAGGGACCCACACTATGGCTACACCTTC. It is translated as CASSHRDPHYGYTF.

The CDR3 region is CASMAFYGYTF. The CDR3 region has the DNA TGTGCCAGTATGGCCTTCTATGGCTACACCTTC. The chain uses TRBV6-5 and TRBJ1-2; D unclear. Trimming pared 9 bases from V and 4 bases from J, leaving 9 bases between. The CDR3 consists of 11 residues. From germline, CDR1 is MNHEY and CDR2 SVGAGI.

The CDR3 bases are TGTGCCAGCAGCTTGTTCACAGGGAGCTCCTACGAGCAGTACTTC. Encoded protein: CASSLFTGSSYEQYF. The chain combines TRBV5-6 with TRBJ2-7, with a weak D call TRBD1 (6 bases). Looked up from germline, CDR1 is SGHDT and CDR2 is YYEEEE. The CDR3 consists of 15 residues. The V gene lost 1 base and the J gene lost 0 bases, with 11 bases spanning the gap.

The CDR3 nucleotides are TGCGCCAGCAGCTTTGGGGGGGCCGACGAGCAGTACTTC. This codes for CASSFGGADEQYF. The gene calls are TRBV5-1 and TRBJ2-7; D perhaps matches TRBD2 (7 bases). V gave up 2 bases and J gave up 5 bases, with 11 bases separating them. CDR3 length: 13 residues. Germline V gene data show CDR1 as SGHRS and CDR2 as YFSETQ.

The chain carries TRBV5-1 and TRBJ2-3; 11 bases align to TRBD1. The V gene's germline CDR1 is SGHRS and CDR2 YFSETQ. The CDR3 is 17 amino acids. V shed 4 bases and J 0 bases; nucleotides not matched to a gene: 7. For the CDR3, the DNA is TGCGCCAGCAGCGAGGGGACAGGGGGAACTAGCACAGATACGCAGTATTTT. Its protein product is CASSEGTGGTSTDTQYF.

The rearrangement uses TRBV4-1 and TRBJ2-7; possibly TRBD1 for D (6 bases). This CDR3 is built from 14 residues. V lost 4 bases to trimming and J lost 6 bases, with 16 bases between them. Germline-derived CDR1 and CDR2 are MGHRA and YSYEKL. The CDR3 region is CASSRIQGPAEQYF. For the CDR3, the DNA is TGCGCCAGCAGCCGGATACAGGGCCCGGCCGAGCAGTACTTC.

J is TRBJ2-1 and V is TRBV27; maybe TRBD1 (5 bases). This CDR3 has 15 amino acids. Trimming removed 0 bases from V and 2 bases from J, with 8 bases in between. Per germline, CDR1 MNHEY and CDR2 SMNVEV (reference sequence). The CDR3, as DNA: TGTGCCAGCAGTTTATCCAGGGCCACCTACAATGAGCAGTTCTTC. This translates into CASSLSRATYNEQFF.

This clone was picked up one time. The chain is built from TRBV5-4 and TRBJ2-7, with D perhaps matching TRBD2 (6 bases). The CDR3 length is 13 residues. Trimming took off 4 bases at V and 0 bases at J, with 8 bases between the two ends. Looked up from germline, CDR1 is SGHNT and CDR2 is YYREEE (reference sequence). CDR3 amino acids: CASSLDYSYEQYF. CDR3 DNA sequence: TGTGCCAGCAGCCTGGACTACTCCTACGAGCAGTACTTC.

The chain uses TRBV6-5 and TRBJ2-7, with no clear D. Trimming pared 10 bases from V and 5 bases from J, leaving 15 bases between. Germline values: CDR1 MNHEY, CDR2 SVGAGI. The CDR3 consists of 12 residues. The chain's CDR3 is CATLRGANEQYF. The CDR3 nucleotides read TGTGCCACCCTTCGAGGAGCGAACGAGCAGTACTTC.